Shown below are 8 T cell receptor beta chains from a single sample sequenced in a study of shared T cell receptors in the human thymus. Sequencing was performed with immunoSEQ multiplex PCR; in TCRdb, only in-frame clones are kept and a portion is missing. The profile shows hundreds of thousands of clones, 85% to 95% of them singletons. The sequencing sample was made of thymocytes. These receptor sequences come from a human donor.

V is TRBV30 and J is TRBJ2-7, with 10 bases lining up with TRBD1. The CDR3 covers 14 residues. J gave up 7 bases and V 2 bases, and 8 bases lay outside the gene matches. Germline V gene sequence: CDR1 GTSNPN, CDR2 SVGIG (reference sequence). CDR3 sequence: CAWSHDRGLGEQYF. DNA for the CDR3: TGTGCCTGGAGTCATGACAGGGGGCTAGGTGAGCAGTACTTC.

The rearrangement joins TRBV27 to TRBJ2-5; 9 bases are a match to TRBD2. This CDR3 is 18 amino acids long. The ends lost 4 bases at V and 2 bases at J; junction bases unmatched: 14. The germline gives CDR1 MNHEY, CDR2 SMNVEV (reference sequence). The CDR3 nucleotides read TGTGCCAGCAGTTCCGAGGGGTACCCTAGCGGGAATCAAGAGACCCAGTACTTC. It encodes CASSSEGYPSGNQETQYF.

The chain employs TRBV27 and TRBJ2-1, with 10 positions matching TRBD2. The CDR3 consists of 15 residues. Germline V gene data show CDR1 as MNHEY and CDR2 as SMNVEV (reference sequence). Germline trimming cut 8 bases from V and 9 bases from J; bases unmatched to any gene: 13. The CDR3 spells CASSGSSGSRGEQFF. CDR3 DNA sequence: TGTGCCAGCTCAGGGTCTAGCGGGAGTAGAGGTGAGCAGTTCTTC.

A single count supports this clone. The J gene is TRBJ2-2, the V gene TRBV7-3; maybe TRBD1 (5 bases). Germline V gene sequence: CDR1 SGHTA, CDR2 FQGTGA. The CDR3 loop spans 17 amino acids. V was pared by 4 bases and J by 5 bases, with 20 bases between. For the CDR3, the DNA is TGTGCCAGCAGCTCCCAGGGTACTACGACCCGGACCGGGGAGCTGTTTTTT. Translated, it gives CASSSQGTTTRTGELFF.

The chain's CDR3 is CASKYIREGYNEQFF. The CDR3 DNA reads TGTGCCTCCAAATATATACGGGAGGGCTACAATGAGCAGTTCTTC. This chain links TRBV28 with TRBJ2-1, with 8 bases lining up with TRBD2. V dropped 11 bases and J dropped 3; count of bases not matched to a gene: 12. Per the germline V gene, CDR1 is MDHEN and CDR2 is SYDVKM. This CDR3 is built from 15 residues.

This chain connects TRBV5-6 to TRBJ2-7, with 7 bases lining up with TRBD1. Looked up from germline, CDR1 is SGHDT and CDR2 is YYEEEE. The ends lost 0 bases at V and 0 bases at J; junction bases unmatched: 9. The CDR3 contains 17 residues. CDR3 region: CASSLGSSRGNSYEQYF. CDR3 nucleotides: TGTGCCAGCAGCTTGGGAAGTTCCAGGGGGAACTCCTACGAGCAGTACTTC.

There are a few counts of this clone. The chain recombines TRBV5-5 with TRBJ1-5; 7 nucleotides match TRBD1. Germline V CDR1 and CDR2: SGHKS, YYEKEE (reference sequence). Losses at the gene ends were 0 bases for V and 6 bases for J; bases not matched to a gene: 15. The CDR3 covers 18 residues. The CDR3 spells CASSLGAPLTGDGQPQHF. The CDR3 DNA is TGTGCCAGCAGCTTGGGGGCCCCCCTAACAGGGGATGGTCAGCCCCAGCATTTT.

Comment on this clone: The same CDR3 also results from other DNA sequences found in this sample. The CDR3 DNA follows: TGCGCCAGCAGCCGAACTTATAGAACAGGGGCTCCGTTGGAGACCCAGTACTTC. This translates into CASSRTYRTGAPLETQYF. The J gene is TRBJ2-5, the V gene TRBV4-3; TRBD1 matches at 7 bases. Germline V CDR1 and CDR2: LGHNA, YSLEER. The CDR3 loop spans 18 amino acids. Trimming at V came to 4 bases and at J to 5 bases, leaving 19 bases not matched to a gene.